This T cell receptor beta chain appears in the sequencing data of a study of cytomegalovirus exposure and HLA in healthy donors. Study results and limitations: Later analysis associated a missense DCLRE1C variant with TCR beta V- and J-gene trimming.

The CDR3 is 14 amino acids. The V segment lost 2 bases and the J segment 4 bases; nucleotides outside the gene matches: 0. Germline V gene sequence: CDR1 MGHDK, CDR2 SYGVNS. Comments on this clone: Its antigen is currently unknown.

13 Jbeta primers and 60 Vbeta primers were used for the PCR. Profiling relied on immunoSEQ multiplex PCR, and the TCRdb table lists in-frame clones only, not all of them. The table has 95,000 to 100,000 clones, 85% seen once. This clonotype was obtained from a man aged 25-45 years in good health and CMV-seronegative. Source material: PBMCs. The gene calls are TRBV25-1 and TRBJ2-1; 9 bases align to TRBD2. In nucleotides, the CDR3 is TGTGCCAGCAGTGAACTAGCGGGGTACAATGAGCAGTTCTTC. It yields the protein CASSELAGYNEQFF.